This T cell receptor (beta chain) was recovered during a study of shared clonotypes between healthy human individuals. Germline V gene lookup returns CDR1 MDHEN and CDR2 SYDVKM. J was trimmed by 0 bases and V by 2 bases; bases with no gene match: 7. CDR3 length equals 17 residues. Original methodology: ImmunoSEQ junction-only sequences lacked quality scores, so their filtering differed. Some clones are missing from TCRdb's copy, which holds only in-frame ones; the method was immunoSEQ multiplex PCR. The DNA was the basis for D and trimming; V, J and clone size are from that table. Among approximately 1.5 million clones, approximately 98.5% were seen once, and the ten largest hold under 0.45%. Study results and caveats: A small donor pool kept down the genetic and exposure-history diversity that was represented.

A remark on this clone: The antigen is unknown.

This TCR was recovered from a man younger than 45 in good health. The chain couples TRBV28 to TRBJ2-1; 7 nucleotides agree with TRBD1. Source material: naive CD4+ T cells sorted from blood. Described subset: CD45RA+ positively selected. The CDR3, as DNA: TGTGCCAGCAGTTTAGGGGGACAGCCGAGCTCCTACAATGAGCAGTTCTTC. As protein: CASSLGGQPSSYNEQFF.